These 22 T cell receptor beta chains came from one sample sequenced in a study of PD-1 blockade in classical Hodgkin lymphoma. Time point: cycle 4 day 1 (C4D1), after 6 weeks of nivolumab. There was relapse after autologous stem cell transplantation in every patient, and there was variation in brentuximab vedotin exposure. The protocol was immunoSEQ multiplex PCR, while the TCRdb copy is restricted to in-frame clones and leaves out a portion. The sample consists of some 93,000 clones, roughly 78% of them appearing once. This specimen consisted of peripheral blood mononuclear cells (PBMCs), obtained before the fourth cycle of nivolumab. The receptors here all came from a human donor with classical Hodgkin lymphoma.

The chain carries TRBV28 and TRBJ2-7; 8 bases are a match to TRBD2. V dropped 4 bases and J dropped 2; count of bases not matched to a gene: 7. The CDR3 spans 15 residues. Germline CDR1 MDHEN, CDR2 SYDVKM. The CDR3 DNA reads TGTGCCAGCAGTTCCACCCCGGGAGGGGCCTACGAGCAGTACTTC. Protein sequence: CASSSTPGGAYEQYF.

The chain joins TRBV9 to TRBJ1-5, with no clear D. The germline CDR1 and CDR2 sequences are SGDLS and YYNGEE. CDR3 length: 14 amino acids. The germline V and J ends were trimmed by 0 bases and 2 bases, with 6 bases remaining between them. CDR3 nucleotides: TGTGCCAGCAGCGTAGTCGCGGGCAATCAGCCCCAGCATTTT. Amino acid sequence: CASSVVAGNQPQHF.

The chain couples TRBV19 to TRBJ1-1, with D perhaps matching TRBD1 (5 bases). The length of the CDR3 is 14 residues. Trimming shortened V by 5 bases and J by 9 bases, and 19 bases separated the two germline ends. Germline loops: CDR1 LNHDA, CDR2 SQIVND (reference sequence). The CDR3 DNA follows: TGTGCCAGTAGTCCCCGTTACAGGCCGACCCAAGCTTTCTTT. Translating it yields CASSPRYRPTQAFF.

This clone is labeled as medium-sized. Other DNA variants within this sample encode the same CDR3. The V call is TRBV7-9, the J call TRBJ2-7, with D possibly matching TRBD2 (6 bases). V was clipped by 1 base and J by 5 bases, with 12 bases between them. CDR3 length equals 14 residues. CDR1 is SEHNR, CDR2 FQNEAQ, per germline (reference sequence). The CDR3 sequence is CASSLGSTGDEQYF. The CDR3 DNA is TGTGCCAGCAGCTTAGGGTCTACGGGGGACGAGCAGTACTTC.

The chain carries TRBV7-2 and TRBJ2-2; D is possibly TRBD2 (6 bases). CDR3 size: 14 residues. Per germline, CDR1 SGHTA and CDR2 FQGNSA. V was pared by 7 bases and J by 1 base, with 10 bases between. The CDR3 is CASTWDLNTGELFF. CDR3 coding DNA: TGTGCCAGCACCTGGGACTTGAACACCGGGGAGCTGTTTTTT.

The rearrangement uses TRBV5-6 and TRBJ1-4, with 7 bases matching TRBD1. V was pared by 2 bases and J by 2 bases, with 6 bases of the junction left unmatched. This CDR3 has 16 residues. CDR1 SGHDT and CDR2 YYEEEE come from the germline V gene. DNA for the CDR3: TGTGCCAGCAGCTTCCTTCAGGGGGGCACTAATGAAAAACTGTTTTTT. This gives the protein CASSFLQGGTNEKLFF.

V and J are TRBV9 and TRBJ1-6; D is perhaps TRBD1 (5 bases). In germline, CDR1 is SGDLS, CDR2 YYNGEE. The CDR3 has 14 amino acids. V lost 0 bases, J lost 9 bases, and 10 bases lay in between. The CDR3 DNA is TGTGCCAGCAGCGTAGGCAGGGACTTTTCACCCCTCCACTTT. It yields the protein CASSVGRDFSPLHF.

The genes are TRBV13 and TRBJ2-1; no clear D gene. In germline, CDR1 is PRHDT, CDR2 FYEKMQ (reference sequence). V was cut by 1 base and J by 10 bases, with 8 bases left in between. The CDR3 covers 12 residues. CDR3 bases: TGTGCCAGCAGCTTAGCGGCTTCAGAGCAGTTCTTC. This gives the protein CASSLAASEQFF.

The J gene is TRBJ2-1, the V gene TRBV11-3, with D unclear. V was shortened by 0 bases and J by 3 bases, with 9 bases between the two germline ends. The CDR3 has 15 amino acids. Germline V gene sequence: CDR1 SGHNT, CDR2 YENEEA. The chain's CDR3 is CASSLDQADYNEQFF. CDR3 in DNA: TGTGCCAGCAGCTTAGACCAGGCCGACTACAATGAGCAGTTCTTC.

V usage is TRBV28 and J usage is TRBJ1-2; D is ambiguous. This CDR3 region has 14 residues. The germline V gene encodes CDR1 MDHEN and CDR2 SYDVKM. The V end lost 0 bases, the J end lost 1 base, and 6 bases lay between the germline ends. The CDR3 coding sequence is TGTGCCAGCAGTTTATGGGGCGATAACTATGGCTACACCTTC. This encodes CASSLWGDNYGYTF.

Written as DNA, the CDR3 is TGTGCCAGCAGTTCAAACAGTGTCCCCGAGCAGTACTTC. It is translated as CASSSNSVPEQYF. The chain recombines TRBV9 with TRBJ2-7, with no clear D. CDR1 and CDR2 from the germline V gene are SGDLS and YYNGEE. The CDR3 consists of 13 residues. With 5 bases removed from V and 6 bases from J, the gap between germline ends came to 15 bases.

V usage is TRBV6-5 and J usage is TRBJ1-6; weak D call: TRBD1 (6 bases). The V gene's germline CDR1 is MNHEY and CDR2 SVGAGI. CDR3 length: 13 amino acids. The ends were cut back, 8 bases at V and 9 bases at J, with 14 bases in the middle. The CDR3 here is CASGRGAASPLHF. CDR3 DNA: TGTGCCAGCGGGCGGGGGGCCGCTTCACCCCTCCACTTT.

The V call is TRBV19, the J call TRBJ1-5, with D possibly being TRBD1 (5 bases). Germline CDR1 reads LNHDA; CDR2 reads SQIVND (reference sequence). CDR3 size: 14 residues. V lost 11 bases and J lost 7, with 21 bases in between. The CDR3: CASKRGVAGQPQHF. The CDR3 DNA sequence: TGTGCCTCAAAGCGAGGGGTCGCGGGCCAGCCCCAGCATTTT.

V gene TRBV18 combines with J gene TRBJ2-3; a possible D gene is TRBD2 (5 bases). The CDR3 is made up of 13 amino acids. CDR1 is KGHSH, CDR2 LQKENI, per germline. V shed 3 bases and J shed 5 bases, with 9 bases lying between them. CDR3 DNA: TGTGCCAGCTCACCTGCCGGGGAAGATACGCAGTATTTT. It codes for CASSPAGEDTQYF.

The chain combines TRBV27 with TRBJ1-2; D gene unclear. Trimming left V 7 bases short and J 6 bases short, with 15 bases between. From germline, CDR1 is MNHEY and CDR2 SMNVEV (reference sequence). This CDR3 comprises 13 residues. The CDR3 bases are TGTGCCAGCACCTCACGGGTCTCGGATGGCTACACCTTC. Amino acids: CASTSRVSDGYTF.

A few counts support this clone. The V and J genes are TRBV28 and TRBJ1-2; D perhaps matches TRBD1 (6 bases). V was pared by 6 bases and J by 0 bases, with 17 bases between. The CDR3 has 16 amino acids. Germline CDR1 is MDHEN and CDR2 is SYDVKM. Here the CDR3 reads CASRLTGQLTNYGYTF. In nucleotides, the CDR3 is TGTGCCAGCAGACTTACAGGACAGTTGACTAACTATGGCTACACCTTC.

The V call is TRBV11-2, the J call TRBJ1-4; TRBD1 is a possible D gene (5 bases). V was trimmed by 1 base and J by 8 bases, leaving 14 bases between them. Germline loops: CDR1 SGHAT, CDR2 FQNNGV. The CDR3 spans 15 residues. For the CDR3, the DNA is TGTGCCAGCAGCTTAGGCCAGGGAAGGAGGGAAAAACTGTTTTTT. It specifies CASSLGQGRREKLFF.

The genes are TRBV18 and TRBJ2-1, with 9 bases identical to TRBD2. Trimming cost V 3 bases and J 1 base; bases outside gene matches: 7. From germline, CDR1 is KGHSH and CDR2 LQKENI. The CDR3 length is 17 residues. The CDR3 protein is CASSPSLAGMSYNEQFF. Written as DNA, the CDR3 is TGTGCCAGCTCACCTTCGCTAGCGGGGATGTCCTACAATGAGCAGTTCTTC.

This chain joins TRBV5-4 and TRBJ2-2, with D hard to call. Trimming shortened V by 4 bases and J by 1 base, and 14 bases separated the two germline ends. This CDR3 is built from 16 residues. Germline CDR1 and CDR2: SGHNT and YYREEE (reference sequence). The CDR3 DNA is TGTGCCAGCAGCCTTGTCTGGGTAGGGAACACCGGGGAGCTGTTTTTT. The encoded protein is CASSLVWVGNTGELFF.

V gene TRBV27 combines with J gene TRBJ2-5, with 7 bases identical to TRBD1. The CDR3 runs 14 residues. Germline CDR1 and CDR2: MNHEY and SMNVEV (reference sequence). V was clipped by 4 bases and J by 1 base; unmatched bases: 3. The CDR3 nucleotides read TGTGCCAGCAGTTGGACAGGTCCCCAAGAGACCCAGTACTTC. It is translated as CASSWTGPQETQYF.

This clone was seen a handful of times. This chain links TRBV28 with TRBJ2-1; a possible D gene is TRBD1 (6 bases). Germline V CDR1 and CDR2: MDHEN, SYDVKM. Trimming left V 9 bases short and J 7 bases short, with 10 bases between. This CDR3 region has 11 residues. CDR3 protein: CASGQQNEQFF. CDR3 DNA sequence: TGTGCCAGTGGACAGCAGAATGAGCAGTTCTTC. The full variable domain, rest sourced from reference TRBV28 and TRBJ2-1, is DVKVTQSSRYLVKRTGEKVFLECVQDMDHENMFWYRQDPGLGLRLIYFSYDVKMKEKGDIPEGYSVSREKKERFSLILESASTNQTSMYLCASGQQNEQFFGPGTRLTVL.

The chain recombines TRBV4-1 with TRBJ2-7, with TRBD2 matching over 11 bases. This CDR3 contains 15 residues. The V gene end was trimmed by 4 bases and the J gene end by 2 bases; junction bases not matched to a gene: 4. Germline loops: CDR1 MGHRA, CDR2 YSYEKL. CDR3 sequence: CASSLWTSGPYEQYF. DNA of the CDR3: TGCGCCAGCAGCCTCTGGACTAGCGGGCCCTACGAGCAGTACTTC.